The present T cell receptor beta chain was sequenced within a study of Graves' ophthalmopathy and Graves' hyperthyroidism. Findings and caveats of the study: Blood contained most expanded thyroid clonotypes exceeding 0.001 frequency.

RNA transcripts served as template for amplifying TCR beta CDR3 sequences. The first-round RT-PCR employed HTBI primers together with the Qiagen OneStep RT-PCR kit. A multiplex PCR was then performed as the second round. TCRdb reprocessed the multiplex PCR reads with MiXCR, giving one entry per CDR3 protein. This sample has hundreds of thousands of distinct CDR3 sequences, with 20% to 25% found just once. This clonotype was picked up many times. Its specificity is unknown. CDR1 and CDR2 from the germline V gene are GTSNPN and SVGIG (reference sequence). The CDR3 spans 12 residues. The V and J ends lost 2 bases and 7 bases respectively, with 11 bases between them.

The TCR was taken from a woman aged 18-30 years with stable Graves' hyperthyroidism. Some clones in this sample may be carry-over from other donors' samples. The sequencing input was peripheral blood. The V and J genes are TRBV30 and TRBJ1-2; D is unresolved. The CDR3 region has the DNA TGTGCCTGGAGTCTAAGCCCCGGTGGCTACACCTTC. Translation gives CAWSLSPGGYTF.